The clone carrying this T cell receptor (beta chain) has a handful of counts. Its antigen is undetermined. V was clipped by 4 bases and J by 11 bases, with 10 bases between them. Germline CDR1 is SGDLS and CDR2 is YYNGEE. CDR3 length: 12 residues. These data originate in a study of cytomegalovirus exposure and HLA in healthy donors. About the study: In a later analysis, it was reported that the roughly 120 validation repertoires had been produced on the same platform as the roughly 700 repertoires belonging to the first cohort. Study-level findings and limits: It was confirmed in vitro that three of the CMV-associated chains were specific for CMV antigens. Rare sequences made up most TCRs, while some public TCRs were found in many donors.

Clones were read by immunoSEQ multiplex PCR, and TCRdb kept only the in-frame ones, dropping some. The sample comprises some 59,000 clones, around 90% of which are singletons, and around 8.4% rests with the top ten. This TCR came from a woman in her late teens or twenties in good health and CMV-seropositive. The chain has TRBV9 and TRBJ1-6; D is unresolved. The sample consisted of PBMCs. CDR3 DNA sequence: TGTGCCAGCAGCATTGGCCCACCACCCCTCCACTTT. Protein: CASSIGPPPLHF.